The clone carrying this TCR beta chain was detected many times. Its ends do not fully match the called genes, so a read error is possible. This record comes from a study of blood T cells in healthy people across ages. There were healthy Caucasian individuals from Russia, aged 6 to 90, serving as donors. Next came a second PCR, run for about 7 to 12 cycles, which used a sample-barcoded 5' primer along with a J-beta primer mix. TCRdb processed the 5' RACE reads anew with MiXCR; each CDR3 protein has one entry. The top ten hold roughly 9% of the sample, which has about 540,000 distinct CDR3 sequences, about 24% seen once. This CDR3 is 15 amino acids long. Germline loops: CDR1 SGHRS, CDR2 YFSETQ. The same sample was also used in a study of T cells of mothers and their children.

The rearrangement uses TRBV5-1 and TRBJ2-6; weak D call: TRBD1 (6 bases). This receptor was taken from a boy younger than 18 in good health. The source material was blood. The CDR3 loop is CASSQQGSGANVLTF. The DNA of the CDR3 is TGTGCCAGCAGCCAACAGGGTTCTGGGGCCAACGTCCTGACTTTC. The complete variable domain, with remaining parts taken from reference TRBV5-1 and TRBJ2-6, reads KAGVTQTPRYLIKTRGQQVTLSCSPISGHRSVSWYQQTPGQGLQFLFEYFSETQRNKGNFPGRFSGRQFSNSRSEMNVSTLELGDSALYLCASSQQGSGANVLTFGAGSRLTVL.